Shown below are 13 T cell receptor beta chains from a single sample sequenced in a study of T cells in Graves' hyperthyroidism and ophthalmopathy. RNA transcripts served as the template for amplifying TCR beta CDR3 regions. HTBI primers drove first-round RT-PCR of the TCR CDR3. TCRdb redid the calling of the multiplex PCR reads with MiXCR, one entry per CDR3 protein. The sample records 350,000 to 400,000 distinct CDR3 sequences, approximately 19% being singletons. The source material was blood. The receptors come from a woman aged 18-30 years with Graves' hyperthyroidism.

In this sample, this clonotype turned up many times. V is TRBV30 and J is TRBJ1-1; D unclear. Per the germline V gene, CDR1 is GTSNPN and CDR2 is SVGIG (reference sequence). This CDR3 contains 12 residues. Trimming took off 0 bases at V and 4 bases at J, with 6 bases between the two ends. The CDR3 bases are TGTGCCTGGAGTGTACCACTCACTGAAGCTTTCTTT. Amino acid sequence: CAWSVPLTEAFF. Based on the CDR3 plus reference TRBV30 and TRBJ1-1, the full variable domain is SQTIHQWPATLVQPVGSPLSLECTVEGTSNPNLYWYRQAAGRGLQLLFYSVGIGQISSEVPQNLSASRPQDRQFILSSKKLLLSDSGFYLCAWSVPLTEAFFGQGTRLTVV.

This clonotype was seen many times. V is TRBV15 and J is TRBJ1-1; 8 nucleotides align to TRBD1. V was pared by 0 bases and J by 5 bases, with 8 bases of the junction left unmatched. The CDR3 extends over 16 amino acids. Germline assignment: CDR1 LNHNV and CDR2 YYDKDF (reference sequence). CDR3 sequence (DNA): TGTGCCACCAGCAGAGATCCCATCAGGGGGCGAACTGAAGCTTTCTTT. Encoded protein: CATSRDPIRGRTEAFF. Variable domain in full (rest from reference TRBV15 and TRBJ1-1): DAMVIQNPRYQVTQFGKPVTLSCSQTLNHNVMYWYQQKSSQAPKLLFHYYDKDFNNEADTPDNFQSRRPNTSFCFLDIRSPGLGDTAMYLCATSRDPIRGRTEAFFGQGTRLTVV.

This clonotype was detected many times. The gene calls are TRBV12-3 or TRBV12-4 and TRBJ2-2; 12 positions agree with TRBD2. The CDR3 sequence is 17 residues long. The V gene end was trimmed by 7 bases and the J gene end by 0 bases; junction bases not matched to a gene: 6. CDR3 sequence: CASTLAGGFANTGELFF. As DNA, the CDR3 is TGTGCCAGCACGCTAGCGGGGGGGTTCGCGAACACCGGGGAGCTGTTTTTT.

This clonotype was seen at least ten times. The chain is built from TRBV10-2 and TRBJ2-7; 8 bases map to TRBD1. Unmatched junction bases numbered 7, after V lost 1 base and J lost 2 bases. The CDR3 length is 16 residues. Per germline, CDR1 WSHSY and CDR2 SAAADI. In DNA, the CDR3 is TGCGCCAGCAGTGAGTTTGGGACAGGACCTACCTACGAGCAGTACTTC. The encoded protein is CASSEFGTGPTYEQYF.

This clonotype was counted between two and nine times. This chain joins TRBV3-1 and TRBJ1-1; possibly TRBD1 for D (5 bases). V lost 0 bases, J lost 6 bases, and 11 bases lay in between. This CDR3 is 14 amino acids long. The V gene's germline CDR1 is LGHDT and CDR2 YNNKEL (reference sequence). CDR3 in DNA: TGTGCCAGCAGCCAAGAGGGGGGGGTGCCTGAAGCTTTCTTT. As protein: CASSQEGGVPEAFF.

This clonotype has at least ten counts. The chain couples TRBV7-6 to TRBJ2-5, with D hard to call. Per germline, CDR1 SGHVS and CDR2 FNYEAQ. V shed 1 base and J shed 0 bases, with 6 bases lying between them. CDR3 length equals 14 residues. Here the CDR3 reads CASSLVYYQETQYF. Written as DNA, the CDR3 is TGTGCCAGCAGCTTAGTCTACTACCAAGAGACCCAGTACTTC.

There are a few counts of this clonotype. The rearrangement joins TRBV10-3 to TRBJ1-1, with D perhaps matching TRBD1 (6 bases). With 2 bases removed from V and 0 bases from J, the gap between germline ends came to 13 bases. Germline CDR1 and CDR2: ENHRY and SYGVKD. This CDR3 is built from 16 residues. Here the CDR3 DNA reads TGTGCCATCAGTGAGGCAGGACAGAAACTGAACACTGAAGCTTTCTTT. Encoded protein: CAISEAGQKLNTEAFF.

This clonotype was seen ten or more times. J is TRBJ1-3 and V is TRBV28; no definite D call. The CDR3 sequence is 15 residues long. Trimming cost V 2 bases and J 0 bases, with 8 bases left between them. The V gene's germline CDR1 is MDHEN and CDR2 SYDVKM. CDR3 DNA: TGTGCCAGCAGTTTACCCGGGAGCTCTGGAAACACCATATATTTT. This codes for CASSLPGSSGNTIYF.

This chain uses TRBV10-3 with TRBJ1-2; no clear D gene. The CDR3 runs to 13 residues. Trimming removed 5 bases at V and 8 bases at J, with 15 bases between. Germline values: CDR1 ENHRY, CDR2 SYGVKD. The CDR3 is CAISSTGVEGYTF. The DNA of the CDR3 is TGTGCCATCAGTTCCACCGGGGTAGAAGGCTACACCTTC.

This clonotype was detected many times. The rearrangement joins TRBV27 to TRBJ1-5, with D possibly matching TRBD1 (6 bases). This CDR3 has 16 residues. Between the trimmed V and J ends, which lost 4 bases and 5 bases, there was a span of 18 bases. Germline V gives CDR1 MNHEY, CDR2 SMNVEV (reference sequence). CDR3 in amino acids: CASSSRVRGLDQPQHF. Here the CDR3 DNA reads TGTGCCAGCAGTTCCCGTGTCAGGGGATTAGATCAGCCCCAGCATTTT.

This clonotype was seen ten or more times. V and J are TRBV30 and TRBJ1-2, with 8 bases matching TRBD1. Germline V gene data show CDR1 as GTSNPN and CDR2 as SVGIG (reference sequence). The CDR3 consists of 12 residues. V was clipped by 0 bases and J by 7 bases; unmatched bases: 1. DNA of the CDR3: TGTGCCTGGAGTGTGGACAGGGCTGGCTACACCTTC. Translation: CAWSVDRAGYTF. Drawing the rest from reference TRBV30 and TRBJ1-2, the complete variable domain is SQTIHQWPATLVQPVGSPLSLECTVEGTSNPNLYWYRQAAGRGLQLLFYSVGIGQISSEVPQNLSASRPQDRQFILSSKKLLLSDSGFYLCAWSVDRAGYTFGSGTRLTVV.

In its sample, this clonotype was seen many times. The gene calls are TRBV2 and TRBJ2-5; TRBD2 agrees at 7 bases. Trimming at V came to 1 base and at J to 5 bases, leaving 4 bases not matched to a gene. The germline CDR1 and CDR2 sequences are SNHLY and FYNNEI. The CDR3 spans 14 residues. CDR3 region: CASSEGTRWETQYF. In DNA, the CDR3 is TGTGCCAGCAGTGAAGGGACTAGATGGGAGACCCAGTACTTC.

At least ten counts were recorded for this clonotype. The chain links TRBV10-1 to TRBJ1-2; D ambiguous. The germline CDR1 and CDR2 sequences are WNHNN and SYGVQD (reference sequence). V lost 0 bases, J lost 5 bases, and 10 bases lay in between. The CDR3 loop spans 14 amino acids. The CDR3 DNA is TGCGCCAGCAGTGAGTCGAAAGGCAGTTATGGCTACACCTTC. Translation gives CASSESKGSYGYTF.